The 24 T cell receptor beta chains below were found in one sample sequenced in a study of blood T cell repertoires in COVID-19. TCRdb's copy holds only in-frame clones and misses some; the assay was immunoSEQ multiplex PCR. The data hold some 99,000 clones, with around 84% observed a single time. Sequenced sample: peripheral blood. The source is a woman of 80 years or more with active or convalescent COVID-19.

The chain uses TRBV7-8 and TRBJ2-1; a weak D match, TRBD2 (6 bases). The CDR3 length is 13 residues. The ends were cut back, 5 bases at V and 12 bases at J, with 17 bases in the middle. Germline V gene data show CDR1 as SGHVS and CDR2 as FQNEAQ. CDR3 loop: CASSPATSRPQFF. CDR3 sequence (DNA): TGTGCCAGCAGCCCTGCGACTAGTCGTCCGCAGTTCTTC. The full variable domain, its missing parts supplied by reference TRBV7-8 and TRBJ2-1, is GAGVSQSPRYKVAKRGQDVALRCDPISGHVSLFWYQQALGQGPEFLTYFQNEAQLDKSGLPSDRFFAERPEGSVSTLKIQRTQQEDSAVYLCASSPATSRPQFFGPGTRLTVL.

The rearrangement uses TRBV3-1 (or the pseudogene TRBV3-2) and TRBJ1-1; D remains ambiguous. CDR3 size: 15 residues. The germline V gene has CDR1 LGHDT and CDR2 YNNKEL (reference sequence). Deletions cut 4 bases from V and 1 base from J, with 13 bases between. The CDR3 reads CASSPPGGRNTEAFF. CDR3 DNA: TGTGCCAGCAGCCCCCCCGGTGGGAGGAACACTGAAGCTTTCTTT.

The CDR3 loop reads CASSFSAAEAFF. CDR3 DNA sequence: TGTGCCAGCAGTTTTTCTGCGGCTGAAGCTTTCTTT. V gene TRBV12-3 or TRBV12-4 combines with J gene TRBJ1-1; D is unclear. The CDR3 extends over 12 amino acids. Trimming cost V 3 bases and J 6 bases, with 8 bases left between them.

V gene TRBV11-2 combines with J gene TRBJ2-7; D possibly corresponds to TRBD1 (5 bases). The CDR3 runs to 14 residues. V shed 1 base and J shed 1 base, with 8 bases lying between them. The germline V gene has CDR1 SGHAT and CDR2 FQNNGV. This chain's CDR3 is CASSLGGPSYEQYF. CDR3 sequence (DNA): TGTGCCAGCAGCTTAGGGGGCCCGTCCTACGAGCAGTACTTC.

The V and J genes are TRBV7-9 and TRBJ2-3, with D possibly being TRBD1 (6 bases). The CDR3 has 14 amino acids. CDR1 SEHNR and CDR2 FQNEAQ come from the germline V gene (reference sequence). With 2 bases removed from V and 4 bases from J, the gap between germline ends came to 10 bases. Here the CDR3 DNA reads TGTGCCAGCAGCTTAAGGGGGAACCCAGATACGCAGTATTTT. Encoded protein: CASSLRGNPDTQYF.

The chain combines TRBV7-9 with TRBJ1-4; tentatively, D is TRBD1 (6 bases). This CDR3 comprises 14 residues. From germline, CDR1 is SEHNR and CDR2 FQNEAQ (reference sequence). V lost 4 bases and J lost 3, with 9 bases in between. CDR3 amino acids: CASSSQGSNEKLFF. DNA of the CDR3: TGTGCCAGCAGCTCCCAGGGGTCTAATGAAAAACTGTTTTTT.

In DNA, the CDR3 is TGTGCCAGCAGCTTAAGCACAGGGGCCTTGAACACTGAAGCTTTCTTT. Its translation: CASSLSTGALNTEAFF. The chain recombines TRBV7-3 with TRBJ1-1; TRBD1 agrees at 7 bases. The CDR3 covers 16 residues. Germline CDR1 and CDR2: SGHTA and FQGTGA. Trimming took 1 base from V and 0 from J; bases not matched to a gene: 5.

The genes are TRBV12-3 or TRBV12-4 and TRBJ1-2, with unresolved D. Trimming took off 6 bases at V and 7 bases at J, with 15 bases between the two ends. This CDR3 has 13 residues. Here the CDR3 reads CASRFGRGLGYTF. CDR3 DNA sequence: TGTGCCAGCAGGTTTGGGCGGGGTCTTGGCTACACCTTC.

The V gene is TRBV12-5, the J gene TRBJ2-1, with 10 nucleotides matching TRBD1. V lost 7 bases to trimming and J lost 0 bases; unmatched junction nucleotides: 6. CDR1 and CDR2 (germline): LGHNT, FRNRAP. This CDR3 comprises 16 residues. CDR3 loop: CASAPDRGSSYNEQFF. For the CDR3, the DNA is TGTGCTAGTGCTCCGGACAGGGGGAGCTCCTACAATGAGCAGTTCTTC. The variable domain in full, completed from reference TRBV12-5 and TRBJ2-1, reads DARVTQTPRHKVTEMGQEVTMRCQPILGHNTVFWYRQTMMQGLELLAYFRNRAPLDDSGMPKDRFSAEMPDATLATLKIQPSEPRDSAVYFCASAPDRGSSYNEQFFGPGTRLTVL.

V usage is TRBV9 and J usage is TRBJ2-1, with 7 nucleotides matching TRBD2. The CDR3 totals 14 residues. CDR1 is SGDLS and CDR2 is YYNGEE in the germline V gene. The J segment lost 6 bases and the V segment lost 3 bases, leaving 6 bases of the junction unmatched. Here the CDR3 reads CASSARGSRNEQFF. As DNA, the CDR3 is TGTGCCAGCAGCGCCCGCGGGAGTCGCAATGAGCAGTTCTTC.

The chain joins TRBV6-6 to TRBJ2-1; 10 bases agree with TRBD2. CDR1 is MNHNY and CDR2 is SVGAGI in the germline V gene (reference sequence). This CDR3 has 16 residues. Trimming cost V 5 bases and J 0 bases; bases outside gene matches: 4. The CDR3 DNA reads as TGTGCCAGCAGTACCTCTAGCGGGAGCTCCTACAATGAGCAGTTCTTC. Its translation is CASSTSSGSSYNEQFF.

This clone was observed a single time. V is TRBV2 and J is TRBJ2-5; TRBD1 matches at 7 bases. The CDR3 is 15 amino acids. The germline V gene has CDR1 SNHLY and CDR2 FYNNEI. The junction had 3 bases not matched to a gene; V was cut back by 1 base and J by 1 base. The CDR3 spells CASSEGRQGQETQYF. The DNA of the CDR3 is TGTGCCAGCAGTGAAGGGAGACAGGGCCAAGAGACCCAGTACTTC.

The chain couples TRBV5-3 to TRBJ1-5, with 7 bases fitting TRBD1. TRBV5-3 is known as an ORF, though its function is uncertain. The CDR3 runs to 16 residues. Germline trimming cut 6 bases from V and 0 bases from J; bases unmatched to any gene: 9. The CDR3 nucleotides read TGTGCCAGAACCCTGACAGGGAATTATAGCAATCAGCCCCAGCATTTT. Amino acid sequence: CARTLTGNYSNQPQHF.

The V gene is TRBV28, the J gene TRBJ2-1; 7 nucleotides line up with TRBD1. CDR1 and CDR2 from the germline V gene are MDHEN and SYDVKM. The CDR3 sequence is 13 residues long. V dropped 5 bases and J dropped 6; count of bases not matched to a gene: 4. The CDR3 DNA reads TGTGCCAGCAGTCGAGGGGGCACCAATGAGCAGTTCTTC. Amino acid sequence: CASSRGGTNEQFF.

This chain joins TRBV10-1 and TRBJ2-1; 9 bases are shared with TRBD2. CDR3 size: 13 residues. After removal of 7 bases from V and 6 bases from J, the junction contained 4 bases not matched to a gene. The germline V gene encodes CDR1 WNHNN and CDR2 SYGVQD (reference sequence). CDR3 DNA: TGCGCCAGCAATAGCGGGAGTGGCAATGAGCAGTTCTTC. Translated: CASNSGSGNEQFF.

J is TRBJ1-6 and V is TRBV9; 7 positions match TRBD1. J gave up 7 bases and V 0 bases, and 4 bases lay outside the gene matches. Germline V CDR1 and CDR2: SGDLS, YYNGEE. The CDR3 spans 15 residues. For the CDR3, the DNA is TGTGCCAGCAGCGTAGCTGACAGGGCCAATTCACCCCTCCACTTT. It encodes CASSVADRANSPLHF.

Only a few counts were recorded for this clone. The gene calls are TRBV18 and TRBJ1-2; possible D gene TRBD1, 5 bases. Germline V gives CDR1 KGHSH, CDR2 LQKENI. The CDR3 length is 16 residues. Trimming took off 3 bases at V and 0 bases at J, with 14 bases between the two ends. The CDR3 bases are TGTGCCAGCTCACCTGCCCGGGGGGGAGCTAACTATGGCTACACCTTC. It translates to CASSPARGGANYGYTF.

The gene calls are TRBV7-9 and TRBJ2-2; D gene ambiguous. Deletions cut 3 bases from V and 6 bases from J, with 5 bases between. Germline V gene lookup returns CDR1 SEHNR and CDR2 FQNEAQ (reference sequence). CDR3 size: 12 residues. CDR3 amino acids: CASSFFPGELFF. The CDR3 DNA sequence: TGTGCCAGCAGCTTCTTCCCCGGGGAGCTGTTTTTT.

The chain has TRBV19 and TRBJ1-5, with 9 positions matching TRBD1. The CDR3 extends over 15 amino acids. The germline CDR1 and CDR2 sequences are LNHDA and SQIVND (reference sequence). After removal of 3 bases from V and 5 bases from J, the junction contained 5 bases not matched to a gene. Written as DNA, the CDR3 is TGTGCCAGTAGTATCCGACAGGGGGGGCATCAGCCCCAGCATTTT. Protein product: CASSIRQGGHQPQHF.

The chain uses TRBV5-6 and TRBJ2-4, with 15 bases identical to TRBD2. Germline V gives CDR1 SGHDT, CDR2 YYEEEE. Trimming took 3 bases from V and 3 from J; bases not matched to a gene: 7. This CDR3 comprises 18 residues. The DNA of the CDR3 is TGTGCCAGCAGCTGGAGGACTAGCGGGAGGGCGGACAAAAACATTCAGTACTTC. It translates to CASSWRTSGRADKNIQYF.

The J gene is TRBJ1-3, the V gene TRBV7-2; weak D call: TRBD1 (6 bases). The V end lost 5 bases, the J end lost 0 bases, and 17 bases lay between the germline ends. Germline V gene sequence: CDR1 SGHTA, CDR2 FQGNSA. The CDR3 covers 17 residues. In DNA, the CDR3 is TGTGCCAGCAGCCCTGGACAGACCGAAGTCTCTGGAAACACCATATATTTT. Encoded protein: CASSPGQTEVSGNTIYF.

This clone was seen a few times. The CDR3 loop reads CATRRTGLAGGRKSYNEQFF. The CDR3 region has the DNA TGTGCCACCAGAAGAACAGGACTAGCGGGAGGCAGAAAATCCTACAATGAGCAGTTCTTC. V and J are TRBV15 and TRBJ2-1, with 14 bases matching TRBD2. Germline trimming cut 6 bases from V and 1 base from J; bases unmatched to any gene: 14. This CDR3 contains 20 residues. Germline V gene data show CDR1 as LNHNV and CDR2 as YYDKDF (reference sequence).

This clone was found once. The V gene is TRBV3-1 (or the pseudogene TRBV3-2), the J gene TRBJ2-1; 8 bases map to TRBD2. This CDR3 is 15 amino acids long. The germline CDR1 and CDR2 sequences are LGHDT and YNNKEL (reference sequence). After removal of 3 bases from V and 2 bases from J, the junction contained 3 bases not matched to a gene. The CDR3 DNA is TGTGCCAGCAGCCAGAGCGGGAGACCCTACAATGAGCAGTTCTTC. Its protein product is CASSQSGRPYNEQFF.

CDR3 in amino acids: CASSSPRDRGNEQYF. The CDR3 DNA reads TGTGCCAGCAGCTCCCCCCGGGACAGGGGTAACGAGCAGTACTTC. This chain uses TRBV7-8 with TRBJ2-7; 10 bases match TRBD1. V was pared by 4 bases and J by 5 bases, with 8 bases of the junction left unmatched. The CDR3 length is 15 residues. Germline loops: CDR1 SGHVS, CDR2 FQNEAQ. The variable domain in full, with the rest retrieved from reference TRBV7-8 and TRBJ2-7, is GAGVSQSPRYKVAKRGQDVALRCDPISGHVSLFWYQQALGQGPEFLTYFQNEAQLDKSGLPSDRFFAERPEGSVSTLKIQRTQQEDSAVYLCASSSPRDRGNEQYFGPGTRLTVT.